These 12 T cell receptor beta chains share one sample of origin, sequenced in a study of PD-1 blockade in mismatch repair-deficient tumors. Libraries were prepared by immunoSEQ multiplex PCR; TCRdb keeps only in-frame clonotypes and omits some of them. The repertoire holds about 10,000 clones, with 70% to 90% as singletons. No antigen has been identified for these receptors. Stated time point: roughly ten-day in vitro stimulation with candidate neoantigen peptide 2. Source: cells cultured in vitro, taken from a patient treated with pembrolizumab. The receptors derive from an adult with mismatch repair-deficient cancer.

The J gene is TRBJ2-5, the V gene TRBV11-1; TRBD2 matches at 8 bases. Per the germline V gene, CDR1 is SGHAT and CDR2 is FQDESV (reference sequence). V was pared by 5 bases and J by 3 bases, with 8 bases of the junction left unmatched. The CDR3 is made up of 15 amino acids. The CDR3 sequence: CASSRRTSRKETQYF. CDR3 sequence (DNA): TGTGCCAGCAGCCGGCGGACTAGCAGAAAAGAGACCCAGTACTTC.

CDR3: CASSSPGQGYYGYTF. The CDR3 DNA reads as TGTGCCAGCAGCTCACCGGGACAGGGTTACTATGGCTACACCTTC. V usage is TRBV5-8 and J usage is TRBJ1-2; TRBD1 matches 9 bases. J lost 3 bases, V lost 3 bases, and 6 bases had no gene match. The germline gives CDR1 SGHTS, CDR2 YDEGEE. The CDR3 is made up of 15 amino acids.

The chain recombines TRBV2 with TRBJ2-3; 15 nucleotides line up with TRBD2. The V and J ends lost 6 bases and 1 base, in that order; junction bases with no gene match: 11. The germline V gene has CDR1 SNHLY and CDR2 FYNNEI. The CDR3 loop spans 19 amino acids. CDR3 coding DNA: TGTGCCAGCAGCAAAGGGGTAGGACTAGCGGGAGGGGGCACAGATACGCAGTATTTT. Translation: CASSKGVGLAGGGTDTQYF. The full variable domain, with the rest looked up from reference TRBV2 and TRBJ2-3, is EPEVTQTPSHQVTQMGQEVILRCVPISNHLYFYWYRQILGQKVEFLVSFYNNEISEKSEIFDDQFSVERPDGSNFTLKIRSTKLEDSAMYFCASSKGVGLAGGGTDTQYFGPGTRLTVL.

The rearrangement links TRBV7-2 to TRBJ2-1, with D possibly being TRBD2 (6 bases). V gave up 3 bases and J gave up 4 bases, with 10 bases separating them. Germline V lookup: CDR1 SGHTA, CDR2 FQGNSA. There are 14 residues in the CDR3. The CDR3 DNA is TGTGCCAGCAGCTTCGGGGGTCCATACAATGAGCAGTTCTTC. It codes for CASSFGGPYNEQFF.

CDR3 sequence reads: CSADRGLAGLNNEQFF. The CDR3 DNA sequence: TGCAGCGCCGACCGGGGACTAGCGGGACTAAACAATGAGCAGTTCTTC. The chain joins TRBV29-1 to TRBJ2-1; TRBD2 matches 13 bases. The J segment lost 5 bases and the V segment lost 7 bases, leaving 11 bases of the junction unmatched. Germline V gives CDR1 SQVTM, CDR2 ANQGSEA. This CDR3 comprises 16 residues.

This clone was seen once. The CDR3 spells CASSLDMGGDTDTQYF. CDR3 nucleotide sequence: TGTGCCAGCAGCTTAGATATGGGCGGGGACACAGATACGCAGTATTTT. The rearrangement uses TRBV7-6 and TRBJ2-3; the D gene is possibly TRBD2 (6 bases). The V gene lost 1 base and the J gene lost 2 bases, with 13 bases spanning the gap. This CDR3 region has 16 residues. Germline values: CDR1 SGHVS, CDR2 FNYEAQ.

CDR3: CASSLGLGETQYF. Written as DNA, the CDR3 is TGTGCCAGCAGCCTTGGACTTGGGGAGACCCAGTACTTC. The genes are TRBV11-3 and TRBJ2-5; D might be TRBD2 (5 bases). Germline V gene sequence: CDR1 SGHNT, CDR2 YENEEA. CDR3 length: 13 amino acids. V lost 5 bases, J lost 5 bases, and 12 bases lay in between.

V gene TRBV30 combines with J gene TRBJ2-7; D remains unclear. Germline V lookup: CDR1 GTSNPN, CDR2 SVGIG (reference sequence). Trimming stripped 2 bases from V and 2 bases from J, with 10 bases between. CDR3 length: 13 residues. The CDR3, as DNA: TGTGCCTGGAGTCCACTTGCGACCTACGAGCAGTACTTC. Protein: CAWSPLATYEQYF.

DNA for the CDR3: TGTGCCAGCAGTTTCCTCCTCGAGCAGTACTTC. Protein: CASSFLLEQYF. The chain uses TRBV25-1 and TRBJ2-7; D not certain. Trimming pared 5 bases from V and 6 bases from J, leaving 8 bases between. CDR3 length equals 11 residues. Germline V gene lookup returns CDR1 MGHDK and CDR2 SYGVNS.

The chain is built from TRBV5-1 and TRBJ1-3; no definite D call. Between the trimmed V and J ends, which lost 2 bases and 4 bases, there was a span of 19 bases. Germline CDR1 is SGHRS and CDR2 is YFSETQ. The CDR3 is 17 residues long. CDR3 sequence reads: CASSFDQNAAPGNTIYF. The CDR3 DNA sequence: TGCGCCAGCAGCTTCGACCAAAACGCAGCTCCCGGAAACACCATATATTTT.

This clone has more than one count but fewer than ten. The chain links TRBV10-1 to TRBJ2-2; 11 bases fit TRBD2. CDR1 is WNHNN, CDR2 SYGVQD, per germline (reference sequence). V was clipped by 10 bases and J by 5 bases; unmatched bases: 6. CDR3 length equals 14 residues. CDR3 bases: TGCGCCATACTAGCGGGAGCATGGACCGGGGAGCTGTTTTTT. Its protein is CAILAGAWTGELFF.

CDR3 sequence: CASSMGGPYEQYF. CDR3 coding DNA: TGTGCCAGTAGTATGGGGGGACCCTACGAGCAGTACTTC. The chain is built from TRBV19 and TRBJ2-7; D may be TRBD2 (6 bases). V shed 3 bases and J shed 2 bases, with 8 bases lying between them. The CDR3 consists of 13 residues. Germline V gene data show CDR1 as LNHDA and CDR2 as SQIVND (reference sequence).